The present entry profiles one TCR beta chain with its context. Trimming took 2 bases from V and 4 from J, leaving 15 bases between them. The CDR3 is made up of 15 amino acids. Germline CDR1 and CDR2: SGHDT and YYEEEE. Assay: immunoSEQ multiplex PCR; the TCRdb copy retains only in-frame clones and omits some. This table holds under 40,000 clones, approximately 80% found once. The data are from a study of blood T cell repertoires in COVID-19. Material for sequencing was peripheral blood. This TCR derives from a woman in her sixties or seventies with acute or convalescent COVID-19. The V call is TRBV5-6, the J call TRBJ1-2; D is perhaps TRBD1 (6 bases). CDR3 sequence: CASSLRQGTGYGYTF. The DNA of the CDR3 is TGTGCCAGCAGCTTACGGCAGGGGACGGGCTATGGCTACACCTTC.